Included here is one TCR beta chain sequence, with context. Antigen specificity is unknown. Trimming shortened V by 1 base and J by 2 bases, and 11 bases separated the two germline ends. CDR3 size: 15 residues. Germline V CDR1 and CDR2: SGHVS, FQNEAQ. This record belongs to a study of cytotoxic CD8 clonotypes in ibrutinib-treated CLL. Profiling relied on immunoSEQ multiplex PCR, and the TCRdb table lists in-frame clones only, not all of them. The data contain about 120,000 clones, 58% of them seen just once; the ten biggest clones take up 30% to 45%. Study findings and constraints: Baseline values of clonality outstripped age-matched healthy donors and followed circulating CD8+ T-cell counts. Clonality, elevated at ibrutinib response, dropped back toward baseline at progression.

The rearrangement links TRBV7-8 to TRBJ1-1; D might be TRBD1 (6 bases). Sequencing was performed on PBMCs, taken after 24 months of ibrutinib treatment. This clonotype was sampled from a human donor with chronic lymphocytic leukemia. DNA of the CDR3: TGTGCCAGCAGCTTAGGGCACAGGGCCAACACTGAAGCTTTCTTT. Protein: CASSLGHRANTEAFF.